These 18 T cell receptor beta chains came from one sample sequenced in a study of blood T cell repertoires in COVID-19. Method: immunoSEQ multiplex PCR; TCRdb's copy keeps in-frame clones and lacks some. Among about 39,000 clones, about nine tenths were seen once, and the ten largest hold around 20%. The sequencing input was peripheral blood. Receptors originate from a man in his fifties or sixties with acute or convalescent COVID-19.

The chain carries TRBV27 and TRBJ2-2, with D maybe TRBD1 (6 bases). Trimming removed 0 bases from V and 4 bases from J, with 12 bases in between. Per the germline V gene, CDR1 is MNHEY and CDR2 is SMNVEV (reference sequence). The CDR3 is made up of 16 amino acids. In DNA form, the CDR3 reads TGTGCCAGCAGTTTATCGGCCAGGGGTAGCACCGGGGAGCTGTTTTTT. The encoded protein is CASSLSARGSTGELFF.

The chain links TRBV25-1 to TRBJ1-1; 9 bases line up with TRBD1. The CDR3 spans 12 residues. Germline assignment: CDR1 MGHDK and CDR2 SYGVNS. The V gene end was trimmed by 10 bases and the J gene end by 8 bases; junction bases not matched to a gene: 8. The CDR3 sequence is CATSQTGGEAFF. The CDR3 nucleotides read TGTGCCACGTCCCAAACAGGGGGCGAAGCTTTCTTT.

This chain joins TRBV6-5 and TRBJ2-1, with TRBD2 matching 13 bases. After removal of 2 bases from V and 9 bases from J, the junction contained 7 bases not matched to a gene. The germline CDR1 and CDR2 sequences are MNHEY and SVGAGI. This CDR3 has 16 residues. CDR3 in DNA: TGTGCCAGCAGTTACGCCGGACTAGCGGGAGAAGGTGAGCAGTTCTTC. Translated: CASSYAGLAGEGEQFF.

The chain joins TRBV19 to TRBJ2-3; TRBD2 aligns across 9 bases. Germline CDR1 LNHDA, CDR2 SQIVND (reference sequence). This CDR3 spans 15 amino acids. V lost 3 bases, J lost 3 bases, and 4 bases stayed unmatched. The CDR3 spells CASSIASGITDTQYF. The DNA of the CDR3 is TGTGCCAGTAGTATCGCTAGCGGGATTACAGATACGCAGTATTTT.

This chain links TRBV19 with TRBJ2-2, with 9 bases identical to TRBD1. This CDR3 is 15 amino acids long. Germline V CDR1 and CDR2: LNHDA, SQIVND (reference sequence). J lost 7 bases, V lost 5 bases, and 8 bases had no gene match. CDR3 coding DNA: TGTGCCAGTAGTTGGGGACAGGGCGGAGGCGGGGAGCTGTTTTTT. Its protein product is CASSWGQGGGGELFF.

This chain joins TRBV21-1 and TRBJ2-3; the listed D gene, TRBD1, was not tested against the DNA. TRBV21-1 is a pseudogene segment. The CDR3 runs 16 residues. CDR3 DNA sequence: TGTGCCAGCAGCAAAGCAGGGGGCGGCAGCACAGATACGCAGTATTTT. Translated: CASSKAGGGSTDTQYF.

The V call is TRBV18, the J call TRBJ1-2; perhaps TRBD1 as D (5 bases). Germline loops: CDR1 KGHSH, CDR2 LQKENI. This CDR3 is 14 amino acids long. Trimming took 0 bases from V and 6 from J, leaving 11 bases between them. The CDR3 DNA reads TGTGCCAGCTCACCACCGATCAGGGCGGATGGCTACACCTTC. This encodes CASSPPIRADGYTF. Full variable domain (outside the CDR3, taken from reference TRBV18 and TRBJ1-2): NAGVMQNPRHLVRRRGQEARLRCSPMKGHSHVYWYRQLPEEGLKFMVYLQKENIIDESGMPKERFSAEFPKEGPSILRIQQVVRGDSAAYFCASSPPIRADGYTFGSGTRLTVV.

V gene TRBV5-4 combines with J gene TRBJ2-1; D may be TRBD2 (5 bases). Between the trimmed V and J ends, which lost 2 bases and 5 bases, there was a span of 17 bases. This CDR3 has 16 amino acids. The germline gives CDR1 SGHNT, CDR2 YYREEE (reference sequence). The CDR3 DNA sequence: TGTGCCAGCAGCTTCGACCCGCCGGGGATTAACAATGAGCAGTTCTTC. As protein: CASSFDPPGINNEQFF.

The chain has TRBV6-5 and TRBJ2-3; no firm D call. Trimming shortened V by 0 bases and J by 2 bases, and 6 bases separated the two germline ends. The germline V gene has CDR1 MNHEY and CDR2 SVGAGI. The length of the CDR3 is 14 residues. CDR3 in DNA: TGTGCCAGCAGTTACTCTGCGGTCACAGATACGCAGTATTTT. This sequence encodes CASSYSAVTDTQYF.

V and J are TRBV20-1 and TRBJ2-1; 9 positions agree with TRBD2. From germline, CDR1 is DFQATT and CDR2 SNEGSKA (reference sequence). V trimming: 3 bases; J trimming: 6 bases; junction bases outside the gene matches: 9. The CDR3 extends over 15 amino acids. CDR3 sequence: CSASRWLAGTNEQFF. CDR3 sequence (DNA): TGCAGTGCTAGTCGATGGCTAGCGGGAACCAATGAGCAGTTCTTC.

The rearrangement joins TRBV4-3 to TRBJ1-2; 10 nucleotides match TRBD1. Trimming at V came to 1 base and at J to 7 bases, leaving 3 bases not matched to a gene. The CDR3 covers 14 residues. CDR1 is LGHNA and CDR2 is YSLEER in the germline V gene. CDR3: CASSQVTGGGGYTF. DNA for the CDR3: TGCGCCAGCAGCCAAGTGACAGGGGGCGGTGGCTACACCTTC.

The V and J genes are TRBV4-1 and TRBJ2-1; weak D call: TRBD1 (5 bases). The CDR3 runs to 16 residues. Between the trimmed V and J ends, which lost 2 bases and 12 bases, there was a span of 23 bases. CDR1 is MGHRA, CDR2 YSYEKL, per germline. CDR3 coding DNA: TGCGCCAGCAGCCAACCCCAGGGCCCTACTGTAGATGGGCAGTTCTTC. Translated: CASSQPQGPTVDGQFF.

The chain joins TRBV14 to TRBJ2-6; weak D call: TRBD2 (6 bases). Germline V gives CDR1 SGHDN, CDR2 FVKESK. The CDR3 totals 14 residues. Trimming shortened V by 8 bases and J by 2 bases, and 10 bases separated the two germline ends. DNA for the CDR3: TGTGCCAGCGGCAGGGAGGCTGGGGCCAACGTCCTGACTTTC. This gives the protein CASGREAGANVLTF.

The sample holds one count of this clone. The rearrangement joins TRBV11-3 to TRBJ2-7, with 13 bases matching TRBD2. Germline loops: CDR1 SGHNT, CDR2 YENEEA. Trimming took 0 bases from V and 2 from J; bases not matched to a gene: 4. This CDR3 comprises 17 residues. The CDR3 nucleotides read TGTGCCAGCAGCTTAGACATACTAGCGGGAGGGCCCTACGAGCAGTACGTC. Protein: CASSLDILAGGPYEQYV.

This clone was picked up one time. The J gene is TRBJ2-2, the V gene TRBV10-3; D ambiguous. Trimming shortened V by 2 bases and J by 5 bases, and 9 bases separated the two germline ends. The CDR3 is 14 residues long. Germline assignment: CDR1 ENHRY and CDR2 SYGVKD. For the CDR3, the DNA is TGTGCCATCAGTGAGGACGAGAGGACCGGGGAGCTGTTTTTT. This translates into CAISEDERTGELFF.

A single count supports this clone. The V gene is TRBV12-3 or TRBV12-4, the J gene TRBJ2-7; D is undetermined. Trimming took off 4 bases at V and 4 bases at J, with 11 bases between the two ends. The CDR3 has 13 amino acids. The CDR3 is CASSSSNGYEQYV. CDR3 nucleotides: TGTGCCAGCAGTTCGTCTAACGGGTACGAGCAGTACGTC.

The chain links TRBV9 to TRBJ1-4; no clear D. The germline V gene has CDR1 SGDLS and CDR2 YYNGEE. The CDR3 length is 17 residues. Trimming removed 0 bases from V and 2 bases from J, with 14 bases in between. CDR3 protein: CASSVDWRGATNEKLFF. The CDR3 DNA reads as TGTGCCAGCAGCGTAGACTGGCGCGGAGCGACTAATGAAAAACTGTTTTTT.

V gene TRBV19 combines with J gene TRBJ2-2, with 12 bases lining up with TRBD2. The germline CDR1 and CDR2 sequences are LNHDA and SQIVND (reference sequence). V dropped 3 bases and J dropped 4; count of bases not matched to a gene: 3. The CDR3 loop spans 16 amino acids. The CDR3 DNA reads as TGTGCCAGTAGTATTCCTAGCGGGAGGGCCACCGGGGAGCTGTTTTTT. The encoded protein is CASSIPSGRATGELFF.